This T cell receptor (beta chain) was recorded in a study of T-cell memory formation after mild COVID-19. Study information: Across donors, TCR clusters were largely donor specific. Findings and caveats of the study: Some SARS-CoV-2-responding clones were already detected in memory before infection.

The germline gives CDR1 GTSNPN, CDR2 SVGIG (reference sequence). The J segment lost 8 bases and the V segment lost 3 bases, leaving 11 bases of the junction unmatched. This CDR3 has 14 amino acids. On this clonotype: Its specificity is not known.

TCRdb independently ran MiXCR on the 5' RACE reads; one entry per CDR3 protein. This sample has hundreds of thousands of distinct CDR3 sequences; approximately 21% occur once, and the top ten carry roughly 8.3%. Sequencing was done on a sample of PBMCs or a T cell subset sorted from them (not recorded which). The chain couples TRBV30 to TRBJ1-2; TRBD1 aligns across 8 bases. The sequence was collected from an adult woman who had mild COVID-19 (a few samples of this study predate the infection). Cell type and time point are not known. The CDR3 DNA is TGTGCCTGGAGCGCACAGGGGGGCGTGGGCGGCTACACCTTC. Amino acids: CAWSAQGGVGGYTF.